This entry lists 25 T cell receptor beta chains sequenced from one sample in a study of PD-L1 blockade in urothelial cancer. Some clones are missing from TCRdb's copy, which holds only in-frame ones; the method was immunoSEQ multiplex PCR. The table has 20,000 to 25,000 clones, almost 85% seen once. Sequences were derived from PBMCs, sampled around atezolizumab (anti-PD-L1) treatment. The receptors shown here come from a man aged 70-80 years with urothelial cancer.

The chain carries TRBV4-1 and TRBJ2-3; 9 nucleotides align to TRBD1. CDR1 and CDR2 (germline): MGHRA, YSYEKL. This CDR3 has 17 residues. V shed 4 bases, J shed 1 base, and the junction held 9 bases outside the gene matches. The CDR3 DNA reads TGCGCCAGCAGCCTTCACTTCGACAGGGGGGGCACAGATACGCAGTATTTT. It codes for CASSLHFDRGGTDTQYF.

The gene calls are TRBV14 and TRBJ1-1, with TRBD1 identical over 8 bases. Germline trimming cut 5 bases from V and 5 bases from J; bases unmatched to any gene: 4. Germline CDR1 reads SGHDN; CDR2 reads FVKESK. The CDR3 length is 13 residues. This CDR3 is CASSYRQGTEAFF. Written as DNA, the CDR3 is TGTGCCAGCAGCTACAGACAGGGGACTGAAGCTTTCTTT.

The chain has TRBV9 and TRBJ2-1, with 11 bases identical to TRBD2. In germline, CDR1 is SGDLS, CDR2 YYNGEE. The CDR3 covers 18 residues. Unmatched junction bases numbered 9, after V lost 4 bases and J lost 0 bases. In nucleotides, the CDR3 is TGTGCCAGCAGCCCAAGGGGGACTAGCGGAGGCTCCTACAATGAGCAGTTCTTC. Amino acid sequence: CASSPRGTSGGSYNEQFF.

This chain links TRBV6-5 with TRBJ2-7, with D perhaps TRBD2 (6 bases). The CDR3 covers 15 residues. The germline V gene encodes CDR1 MNHEY and CDR2 SVGAGI. With 5 bases removed from V and 9 bases from J, the gap between germline ends came to 23 bases. This CDR3 reads CASSPGTYQVWVQYF. In nucleotides, the CDR3 is TGTGCCAGCAGTCCCGGGACTTATCAGGTTTGGGTGCAGTACTTC.

The V gene is TRBV19, the J gene TRBJ1-2; D might be TRBD1 (6 bases). V lost 3 bases to trimming and J lost 14 bases, with 13 bases between them. This CDR3 contains 11 residues. CDR1 and CDR2 from the germline V gene are LNHDA and SQIVND (reference sequence). The chain's CDR3 is CASSMHRVPTF. CDR3 in DNA: TGTGCCAGTAGTATGCACAGGGTGCCTACCTTC.

This chain joins TRBV6-1 and TRBJ1-5; weak D call: TRBD1 (5 bases). Germline lookup yields CDR1 MNHNS and CDR2 SASEGT. The CDR3 spans 12 residues. V was trimmed by 1 base and J by 11 bases, leaving 9 bases between them. CDR3: CASSEGTGAQHF. CDR3 coding DNA: TGTGCCAGCAGTGAAGGAACAGGAGCCCAGCATTTT.

The chain carries TRBV18 and TRBJ2-2, with TRBD1 matching 10 bases. There are 18 residues in the CDR3. CDR1 and CDR2 from the germline V gene are KGHSH and LQKENI. The ends lost 0 bases at V and 7 bases at J; junction bases unmatched: 11. CDR3 sequence: CASSPPGQGTGASGELFF. CDR3 DNA sequence: TGTGCCAGCTCACCACCGGGACAGGGGACGGGAGCAAGCGGGGAGCTGTTTTTT.

This rearrangement joins TRBV9 to TRBJ1-1; TRBD1 is a possible D gene (6 bases). Trimming removed 2 bases from V and 1 base from J, with 6 bases in between. The CDR3 has 13 residues. Germline lookup yields CDR1 SGDLS and CDR2 YYNGEE. The CDR3 DNA reads TGTGCCAGCAGCGTGACAGGGAACACTGAAGCTTTCTTT. It encodes CASSVTGNTEAFF.

V is TRBV2 and J is TRBJ1-2; D is ambiguous. The CDR3 sequence is 14 residues long. Trimming shortened V by 7 bases and J by 0 bases, and 12 bases separated the two germline ends. Germline V gene lookup returns CDR1 SNHLY and CDR2 FYNNEI. CDR3 in amino acids: CASKEVVANYGYTF. In nucleotides, the CDR3 is TGTGCCAGCAAGGAGGTAGTAGCTAACTATGGCTACACCTTC. Together with reference TRBV2 and TRBJ1-2, the CDR3 gives the full variable domain: EPEVTQTPSHQVTQMGQEVILRCVPISNHLYFYWYRQILGQKVEFLVSFYNNEISEKSEIFDDQFSVERPDGSNFTLKIRSTKLEDSAMYFCASKEVVANYGYTFGSGTRLTVV.

The CDR3 nucleotides read TGCGCCAGCAGCCCTACGGGGGGTGAAGCTTTCTTT. This sequence encodes CASSPTGGEAFF. The V and J genes are TRBV5-1 and TRBJ1-1, with D possibly being TRBD1 (5 bases). Germline CDR1 is SGHRS and CDR2 is YFSETQ. The CDR3 runs to 12 residues. V lost 4 bases and J 7 bases, leaving 11 bases between the germline ends. The complete variable domain, with remaining parts taken from reference TRBV5-1 and TRBJ1-1, reads KAGVTQTPRYLIKTRGQQVTLSCSPISGHRSVSWYQQTPGQGLQFLFEYFSETQRNKGNFPGRFSGRQFSNSRSEMNVSTLELGDSALYLCASSPTGGEAFFGQGTRLTVV.

The J gene is TRBJ1-4, the V gene TRBV5-1; a weak D match, TRBD1 (6 bases). The CDR3 consists of 14 residues. Germline values: CDR1 SGHRS, CDR2 YFSETQ. V gave up 3 bases and J gave up 7 bases, with 13 bases separating them. In DNA, the CDR3 is TGCGCCAGCAGCTCAGGGGCCATCCCTGAAAAACTGTTTTTT. It yields the protein CASSSGAIPEKLFF.

CDR3 nucleotide sequence: TGTGCCAGCTCCCCAGAGGGATCCAGGGGCTATGGCTACACCTTC. Its protein is CASSPEGSRGYGYTF. The chain employs TRBV18 and TRBJ1-2, with D tentatively TRBD1 (6 bases). Germline assignment: CDR1 KGHSH and CDR2 LQKENI. V was clipped by 6 bases and J by 4 bases, with 18 bases between them. The CDR3 consists of 15 residues.

This clone appeared once. V usage is TRBV28 and J usage is TRBJ2-7; 7 bases fit TRBD2. The CDR3 has 13 residues. V was pared by 10 bases and J by 5 bases, with 11 bases of the junction left unmatched. Germline V gene sequence: CDR1 MDHEN, CDR2 SYDVKM. CDR3 loop: CATTLAGRNEQYF. The CDR3, as DNA: TGTGCCACCACCTTAGCGGGCCGTAACGAGCAGTACTTC.

V is TRBV6-1 and J is TRBJ1-2; 8 positions agree with TRBD1. In germline, CDR1 is MNHNS, CDR2 SASEGT. The CDR3 totals 13 residues. Losses at the gene ends were 10 bases for V and 2 bases for J; bases not matched to a gene: 6. CDR3 amino acids: CATRQGPNYGYTF. CDR3 DNA sequence: TGTGCCACCCGACAGGGGCCAAACTATGGCTACACCTTC.

This clone was counted only a few times. The rearrangement joins TRBV28 to TRBJ2-2; possibly TRBD2 for D (6 bases). The CDR3 totals 14 residues. The germline V and J ends were trimmed by 4 bases and 1 base, with 7 bases remaining between them. Germline V gene lookup returns CDR1 MDHEN and CDR2 SYDVKM. CDR3 sequence reads: CASSSGLNTGELFF. The CDR3 nucleotides read TGTGCCAGCAGTTCGGGACTGAACACCGGGGAGCTGTTTTTT.

This clone was seen only once. The chain links TRBV19 to TRBJ2-3; perhaps TRBD2 as D (6 bases). Germline V gene lookup returns CDR1 LNHDA and CDR2 SQIVND (reference sequence). V was pared by 3 bases and J by 0 bases, with 19 bases between. This CDR3 is 18 amino acids long. CDR3 DNA sequence: TGTGCCAGTAGTATTGGCGGAGGGGCGCCTTCTAGCACAGATACGCAGTATTTT. This codes for CASSIGGGAPSSTDTQYF.

The V and J genes are TRBV11-2 and TRBJ2-1; no reliable D call. Germline V gene lookup returns CDR1 SGHAT and CDR2 FQNNGV. Trimming took off 5 bases at V and 7 bases at J, with 12 bases between the two ends. CDR3 length: 13 residues. The CDR3 region is CASSPDWPNEQFF. The CDR3 DNA reads TGTGCCAGCAGCCCCGACTGGCCAAATGAGCAGTTCTTC.

This chain uses TRBV19 with TRBJ1-2; TRBD1 aligns across 7 bases. Germline values: CDR1 LNHDA, CDR2 SQIVND (reference sequence). CDR3 length equals 13 residues. J was trimmed by 4 bases and V by 7 bases; bases with no gene match: 6. The CDR3 DNA is TGTGCCAGTACCCTACAGGGGCCCTATGGCTACACCTTC. The encoded protein is CASTLQGPYGYTF.

This chain uses TRBV30 with TRBJ2-2, with 9 nucleotides matching TRBD2. J lost 8 bases, V lost 5 bases, and 9 bases had no gene match. This CDR3 has 14 residues. Germline values: CDR1 GTSNPN, CDR2 SVGIG (reference sequence). CDR3 sequence (DNA): TGTGCCTGGGGAGCCGCGGGAGGGTCGGGGGAGCTGTTTTTT. Translating gives CAWGAAGGSGELFF.

The chain carries TRBV6-1 and TRBJ2-3; tentative D call: TRBD1 (7 bases). This CDR3 has 15 residues. The germline CDR1 and CDR2 sequences are MNHNS and SASEGT. V was trimmed by 4 bases and J by 6 bases, leaving 17 bases between them. The CDR3 DNA reads TGTGCCAGCAGTGGATCCAGGGGGGCAGCCGATACGCAGTATTTT. Its protein is CASSGSRGAADTQYF.

The gene calls are TRBV6-5 and TRBJ1-1, with no clear D. This CDR3 has 15 amino acids. Germline V lookup: CDR1 MNHEY, CDR2 SVGAGI. Trimming took 5 bases from V and 1 from J, leaving 14 bases between them. The chain's CDR3 is CASSTPGRGNTEAFF. CDR3 bases: TGTGCCAGCAGTACCCCGGGGAGAGGGAACACTGAAGCTTTCTTT.

The sample holds one count of this clone. V and J are TRBV13 and TRBJ2-7; 10 bases fit TRBD2. CDR3 length: 15 amino acids. Losses at the gene ends were 4 bases for V and 7 bases for J; bases not matched to a gene: 10. Germline values: CDR1 PRHDT, CDR2 FYEKMQ (reference sequence). CDR3 nucleotide sequence: TGTGCCAGCAGCTCCAGGACTAGCGGTGGGGGGGAGCAGTACTTC. This gives the protein CASSSRTSGGGEQYF. The full variable domain, completed using reference TRBV13 and TRBJ2-7, is AAGVIQSPRHLIKEKRETATLKCYPIPRHDTVYWYQQGPGQDPQFLISFYEKMQSDKGSIPDRFSAQQFSDYHSELNMSSLELGDSALYFCASSSRTSGGGEQYFGPGTRLTVT.

The chain couples TRBV28 to TRBJ2-7; 12 bases agree with TRBD2. Trimming cost V 4 bases and J 9 bases; bases outside gene matches: 7. The CDR3 runs to 14 residues. From germline, CDR1 is MDHEN and CDR2 SYDVKM. DNA of the CDR3: TGTGCCAGCAGTTCCGGGACTAGCGGGTCGTTGCAGTACTTC. Its protein product is CASSSGTSGSLQYF. Variable domain in full (rest from reference TRBV28 and TRBJ2-7): DVKVTQSSRYLVKRTGEKVFLECVQDMDHENMFWYRQDPGLGLRLIYFSYDVKMKEKGDIPEGYSVSREKKERFSLILESASTNQTSMYLCASSSGTSGSLQYFGPGTRLTVT.

The J gene is TRBJ2-5, the V gene TRBV9, with D possibly TRBD2 on 6 matching bases. The V end lost 1 base, the J end lost 1 base, and 11 bases lay between the germline ends. Germline lookup yields CDR1 SGDLS and CDR2 YYNGEE. The CDR3 runs 15 residues. DNA for the CDR3: TGTGCCAGCAGCGTAAGGGGCGGGACCCAAGAGACCCAGTACTTC. Protein product: CASSVRGGTQETQYF. Full variable domain (rest looked up from reference TRBV9 and TRBJ2-5): DSGVTQTPKHLITATGQRVTLRCSPRSGDLSVYWYQQSLDQGLQFLIQYYNGEERAKGNILERFSAQQFPDLHSELNLSSLELGDSALYFCASSVRGGTQETQYFGPGTRLLVL.

The rearrangement links TRBV18 to TRBJ2-3; 9 bases match TRBD1. Germline CDR1 is KGHSH and CDR2 is LQKENI. Trimming removed 3 bases from V and 6 bases from J; junction bases left unmatched: 4. The CDR3 has 14 amino acids. CDR3 DNA sequence: TGTGCCAGCTCACCGGACAGGGGAGGGGATACGCAGTATTTT. It is translated as CASSPDRGGDTQYF.